This T cell receptor (beta chain) was recorded in a study of T cells in localized non-small cell lung cancer. General study points: In adjacent lung, a median roughly 53 of the top 100 tumor clones were found. Uninvolved adjacent lung had more T cell clonality than any other tissue, topping tumor. Heterogeneity remains possible, as sequencing covered one tumor region only.

Using immunoSEQ multiplex PCR, the repertoire was profiled, and TCRdb retains in-frame clones only, with some absent. The top ten clones hold roughly 6.8% of a sample with fewer than 15,000 clones, roughly 30% of them seen once. The CDR3 has 14 residues. J lost 5 bases, V lost 6 bases, and 4 bases had no gene match. CDR1 SGDLS and CDR2 YYNGEE come from the germline V gene. The table lists this clone with a few counts. Its specificity is unknown. This sample comprised lung tumor tissue, obtained before any cancer treatment. The rearrangement joins TRBV9 to TRBJ2-1, with 11 bases that match TRBD1. This TCR derives from a female donor at least 60 years old with stage I lung adenocarcinoma. CDR3 protein: CASTGTGGDNEQFF. The DNA of the CDR3 is TGTGCCAGCACCGGGACAGGGGGAGACAATGAGCAGTTCTTC.